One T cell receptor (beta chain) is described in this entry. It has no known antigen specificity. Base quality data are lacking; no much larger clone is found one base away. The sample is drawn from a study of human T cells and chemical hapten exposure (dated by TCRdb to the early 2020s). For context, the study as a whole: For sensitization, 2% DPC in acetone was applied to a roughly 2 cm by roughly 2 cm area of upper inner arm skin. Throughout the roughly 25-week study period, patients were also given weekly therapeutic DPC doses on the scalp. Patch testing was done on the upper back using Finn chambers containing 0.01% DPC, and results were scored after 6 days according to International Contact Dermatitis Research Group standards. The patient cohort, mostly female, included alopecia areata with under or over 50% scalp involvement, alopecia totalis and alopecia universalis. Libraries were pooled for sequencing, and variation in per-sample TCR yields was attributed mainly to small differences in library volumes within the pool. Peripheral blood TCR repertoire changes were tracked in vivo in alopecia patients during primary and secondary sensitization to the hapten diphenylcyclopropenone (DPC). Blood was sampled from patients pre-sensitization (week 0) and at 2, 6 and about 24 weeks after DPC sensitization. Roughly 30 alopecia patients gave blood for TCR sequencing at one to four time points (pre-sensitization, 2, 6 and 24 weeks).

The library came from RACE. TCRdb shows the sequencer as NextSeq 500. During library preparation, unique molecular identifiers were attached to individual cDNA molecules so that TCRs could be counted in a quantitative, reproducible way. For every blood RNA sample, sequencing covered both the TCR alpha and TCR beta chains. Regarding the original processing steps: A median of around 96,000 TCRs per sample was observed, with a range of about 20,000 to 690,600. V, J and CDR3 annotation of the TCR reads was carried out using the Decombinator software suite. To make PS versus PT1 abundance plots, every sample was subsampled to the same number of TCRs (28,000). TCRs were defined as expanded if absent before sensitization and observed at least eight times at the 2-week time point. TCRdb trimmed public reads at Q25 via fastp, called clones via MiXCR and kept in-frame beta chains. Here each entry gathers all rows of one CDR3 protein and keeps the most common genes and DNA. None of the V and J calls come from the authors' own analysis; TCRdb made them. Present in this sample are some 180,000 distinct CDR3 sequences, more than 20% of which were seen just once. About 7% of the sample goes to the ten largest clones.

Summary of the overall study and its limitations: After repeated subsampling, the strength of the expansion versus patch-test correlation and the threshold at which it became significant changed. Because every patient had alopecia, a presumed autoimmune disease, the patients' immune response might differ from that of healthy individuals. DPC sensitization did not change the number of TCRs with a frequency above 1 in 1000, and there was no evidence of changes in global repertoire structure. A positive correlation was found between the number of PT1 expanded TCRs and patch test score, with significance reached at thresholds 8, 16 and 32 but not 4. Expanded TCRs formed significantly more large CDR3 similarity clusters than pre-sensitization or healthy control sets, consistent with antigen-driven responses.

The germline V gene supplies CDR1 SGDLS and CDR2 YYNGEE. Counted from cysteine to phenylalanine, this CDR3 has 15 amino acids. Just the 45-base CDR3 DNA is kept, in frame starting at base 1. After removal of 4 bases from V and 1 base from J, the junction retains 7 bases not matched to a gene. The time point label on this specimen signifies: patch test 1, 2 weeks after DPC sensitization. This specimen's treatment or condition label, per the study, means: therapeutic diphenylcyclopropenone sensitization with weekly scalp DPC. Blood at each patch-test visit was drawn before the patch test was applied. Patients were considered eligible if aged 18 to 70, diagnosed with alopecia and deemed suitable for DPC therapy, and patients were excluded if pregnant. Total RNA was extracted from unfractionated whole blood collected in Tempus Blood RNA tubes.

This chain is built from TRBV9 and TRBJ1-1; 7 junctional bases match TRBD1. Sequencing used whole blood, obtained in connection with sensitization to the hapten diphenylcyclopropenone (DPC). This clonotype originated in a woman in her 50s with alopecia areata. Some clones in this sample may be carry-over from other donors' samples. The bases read TGTGCCAGCAGCCTCCGGACAGGATCGAACACTGAAGCTTTCTTT. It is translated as CASSLRTGSNTEAFF. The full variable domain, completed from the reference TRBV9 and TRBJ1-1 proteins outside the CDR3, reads DSGVTQTPKHLITATGQRVTLRCSPRSGDLSVYWYQQSLDQGLQFLIQYYNGEERAKGNILERFSAQQFPDLHSELNLSSLELGDSALYFCASSLRTGSNTEAFFGQGTRLTVV.